The T cell receptor (beta chain) under discussion was sequenced for a study of T cell clonotyping in hematopoietic cell transplantation. Method: immunoSEQ multiplex PCR; TCRdb's copy keeps in-frame clones and lacks some. This sample yields roughly 24,000 clones, of which around 83% are seen a single time; 24% belongs to the top ten. Time point indicated: recipient sample about 28 days before transplant, after cytoreduction. This TCR came from a woman aged 60-75 years with acute myeloid leukemia. Some clones in this sample may be carry-over from other donors' samples. The sample consisted of peripheral blood mononuclear cells, taken before stem cell transplant.

CDR3 in amino acids: CASNPRLAGGREQYF. Written as DNA, the CDR3 is TGTGCCAGCAACCCTCGGCTAGCGGGAGGTCGCGAGCAGTACTTC. The V call is TRBV27, the J call TRBJ2-7; 11 bases fit TRBD2. J gave up 6 bases and V 7 bases, and 11 bases lay outside the gene matches. CDR3 length: 15 residues. The germline CDR1 and CDR2 sequences are MNHEY and SMNVEV (reference sequence).